This T cell receptor (beta chain) stems from a study of OX40 agonist ivuxolimab in advanced cancers. Notes on the research overall: Ivuxolimab was an agonistic, fully human IgG2 monoclonal antibody directed against OX40 (CD134), a costimulatory receptor. Intravenous ivuxolimab was administered to patients every 2 weeks at six dose levels: 0.01, 0.1, 0.3, 1.5, 3 and 10 mg/kg. Among the roughly 50 dose-escalation patients, some 19 had hepatocellular carcinoma, roughly 15 melanoma, 9 renal cell carcinoma and 9 head and neck cancer. In the dose-escalation cohort, approximately 83% of patients were male, and the mean age was around 60 years with a range of roughly 23 to 90. Prior anti-PD-1, anti-PD-L1 or anti-CTLA-4 therapy was permitted, and checkpoint inhibitors had been received by more than 35% of dose-escalation patients. Partial responses occurred in three dose-escalation patients: two with cutaneous melanoma and one with hepatocellular carcinoma. Peripheral TCRbeta sequencing was intended to test whether TCR sequence diversity was altered and clonal T-cell expansion was caused by ivuxolimab. The paper describes the monotherapy dose-escalation part (N = 52 patients) of the phase I trial of ivuxolimab.

Patients with a history of autoimmune disease or receiving systemic immunosuppression were excluded from the trial. In every dose cohort, peripheral blood was drawn for TCR sequencing at baseline, cycle 4 day 1, and cycle 7 day 1. Samples were obtained from an open-label, multicenter, first-in-human phase I dose-escalation trial of ivuxolimab. The trial enrolled adults with locally advanced or metastatic head and neck squamous cell, hepatocellular, melanoma or renal cell carcinoma. Before TCR sequencing, CD4+ T cells and CD8+ T cells were sorted from peripheral blood as separate populations. Concerning this clone itself: Its binding antigen is unknown. Nothing much larger sits one base from this clone, and base qualities are not available.

Germline trimming: 3 bases from V, 1 base from J; junction bases outside gene matches: 4. CDR1 SGHDT and CDR2 YYEEEE were looked up in the germline V gene. The CDR3 starts with the cysteine, ends with the phenylalanine, and has 15 residues. Left in the record is the CDR3 DNA by itself, 45 bases read in frame from the first base. General conclusions and limits of the study: After ivuxolimab, more expanded clones were found on average in CD8+ T cells than in CD4+ T cells. In partial responders in the 0.1-3.0 mg/kg groups, normalized peripheral clonal expansion was found to be among the lowest, especially among CD8+ T cells. At doses of 0.1 to 3.0 mg/kg, clonal expansion of both CD4+ and CD8+ T cells in blood was seen between baseline and week 6. Low levels of normalized T-cell clonal expansion were also seen in some nonresponding patients. The antigen specificity of the peripheral T cells that underwent clonal expansion was not determined.

Genomic DNA was isolated from the sorted cells so that the TCRbeta CDR3 region could be sequenced. TCRbeta CDR3 regions were sequenced using the immunoSEQ Assay. TCRdb holds this immuneACCESS table with in-frame rearrangements only. Some clones are missing; in checked studies, unresolved V genes explain under half, and the rest has no known cause. The sample has tens of thousands of clones on record, 85% to 90% of them singletons. Roughly 6% of the sample lies in the top ten. This TCR was recovered from an adult with an advanced solid tumor such as melanoma, head and neck, liver or kidney cancer. The chain is made from TRBV5-6 and TRBJ2-7, with 10 junctional bases fitting TRBD2. The specimen comprised CD4+ or CD8+ T cells sorted from blood, sampled in a trial of the OX40 agonist ivuxolimab. The CDR3 reads as follows: CASSSSSGRSYEQYF. Here is the DNA: TGTGCCAGCAGCTCGTCTAGCGGGAGATCCTACGAGCAGTACTTC.